The 24 T cell receptor beta chains below all came from one sample that was sequenced in a study of shared T cell receptors in the human thymus. The data were produced by immunoSEQ multiplex PCR, yet TCRdb's version contains in-frame clones alone and is incomplete. Found here are hundreds of thousands of clones, approximately 85% of them singletons; the top ten hold over 0.008%. These data are also associated with another study on human thymus T cells.

Sequenced material: thymocytes. The receptors were sampled from a girl under three years old with a congenital heart defect.

This sequence joins TRBV7-2 and TRBJ1-2; unclear D gene. Trimming stripped 0 bases from V and 1 base from J, with 21 bases between. The CDR3 has 19 residues. Germline V gene lookup returns CDR1 SGHTA and CDR2 FQGNSA. The CDR3 DNA reads TGTGCCAGCAGCTTAGCTAGATCTGGGCATCCCCGAATTAACTATGGCTACACCTTC. Translating gives CASSLARSGHPRINYGYTF.

This clone was picked up a small number of times. The chain couples TRBV27 to TRBJ2-7, with TRBD2 matching 8 bases. Germline CDR1 is MNHEY and CDR2 is SMNVEV (reference sequence). This CDR3 spans 15 amino acids. V lost 0 bases to trimming and J lost 3 bases; unmatched junction nucleotides: 4. The DNA of the CDR3 is TGTGCCAGCAGTTTATCCGGGGGGGCCGACTACGAGCAGTACTTC. This sequence encodes CASSLSGGADYEQYF.

The genes are TRBV5-1 and TRBJ1-2; TRBD1 aligns across 7 bases. This CDR3 contains 16 residues. The J segment lost 0 bases and the V segment lost 4 bases, leaving 9 bases of the junction unmatched. In germline, CDR1 is SGHRS, CDR2 YFSETQ. This CDR3 is CASSGRDSQSNYGYTF. The CDR3 nucleotides read TGCGCCAGCAGCGGCCGGGACAGCCAATCTAACTATGGCTACACCTTC.

This chain links TRBV5-8 with TRBJ1-6, with D uncertain. Germline V gene lookup returns CDR1 SGHTS and CDR2 YDEGEE. This CDR3 region has 16 residues. V was cut by 4 bases and J by 1 base, with 12 bases left in between. Here the CDR3 DNA reads TGTGCCAGCAGCCTGAGAAGTGGTTCCTATAATTCACCCCTCCACTTT. It codes for CASSLRSGSYNSPLHF. Full variable domain (rest looked up from reference TRBV5-8 and TRBJ1-6): EAGVTQSPTHLIKTRGQQATLRCSPISGHTSVYWYQQALGLGLQFLLWYDEGEERNRGNFPPRFSGRQFPNYSSELNVNALELEDSALYLCASSLRSGSYNSPLHFGNGTRLTVT.

This sequence joins TRBV6-5 and TRBJ1-2; D perhaps matches TRBD1 (6 bases). Trimming took off 4 bases at V and 8 bases at J, with 14 bases between the two ends. The CDR3 has 13 residues. CDR1 MNHEY and CDR2 SVGAGI come from the germline V gene. The CDR3 coding sequence is TGTGCCAGCAGTTCACCGGACAGAGGAGGCTACACCTTC. Translation: CASSSPDRGGYTF.

V usage is TRBV9 and J usage is TRBJ1-3; D is ambiguous. CDR1 is SGDLS, CDR2 YYNGEE, per germline. V shed 4 bases and J shed 0 bases, with 11 bases lying between them. The CDR3 contains 15 residues. Here the CDR3 DNA reads TGTGCCAGCAGCTCGCAGGACTTCTCTGGAAACACCATATATTTT. The encoded protein is CASSSQDFSGNTIYF. The full variable domain, completed using reference TRBV9 and TRBJ1-3, is DSGVTQTPKHLITATGQRVTLRCSPRSGDLSVYWYQQSLDQGLQFLIQYYNGEERAKGNILERFSAQQFPDLHSELNLSSLELGDSALYFCASSSQDFSGNTIYFGEGSWLTVV.

This chain links TRBV7-2 with TRBJ2-5; 7 bases agree with TRBD2. The J segment lost 5 bases and the V segment lost 6 bases, leaving 9 bases of the junction unmatched. The V gene's germline CDR1 is SGHTA and CDR2 FQGNSA. The CDR3 is 14 residues long. CDR3 sequence reads: CASRQGLENETQYF. CDR3 DNA: TGTGCCAGCAGACAAGGACTAGAGAATGAGACCCAGTACTTC.

The chain has TRBV5-6 and TRBJ2-3, with D possibly being TRBD2 (6 bases). The germline CDR1 and CDR2 sequences are SGHDT and YYEEEE. V lost 0 bases and J lost 6, with 23 bases in between. The CDR3 loop spans 18 amino acids. The CDR3 here is CASSLGGGSAGPWDTQYF. DNA for the CDR3: TGTGCCAGCAGCTTGGGAGGTGGCTCGGCGGGGCCCTGGGATACGCAGTATTTT.

This sequence joins TRBV14 and TRBJ2-7; D remains unclear. The V gene's germline CDR1 is SGHDN and CDR2 FVKESK. The CDR3 totals 13 residues. The germline V and J ends were trimmed by 0 bases and 4 bases, with 7 bases remaining between them. Here the CDR3 DNA reads TGTGCCAGCAGCCAAGATCGTAATTACGAGCAGTACTTC. Translation gives CASSQDRNYEQYF.

The chain is built from TRBV10-3 and TRBJ1-1; 11 bases are a match to TRBD1. The trim removed 7 bases at V and 11 bases at J, leaving 12 bases unmatched. CDR1 ENHRY and CDR2 SYGVKD come from the germline V gene. The CDR3 is made up of 14 amino acids. The CDR3 DNA follows: TGTGCCATCACCGACTCGGGACAGGGGGGGTCGGCTTTCTTT. Translated: CAITDSGQGGSAFF.

The rearrangement uses TRBV6-6 and TRBJ1-2; 7 bases agree with TRBD1. CDR1 MNHNY and CDR2 SVGAGI come from the germline V gene (reference sequence). The CDR3 has 16 residues. V gave up 6 bases and J gave up 7 bases; unmatched junction bases: 17. The CDR3 here is CASRMIGGAFQGGYTF. CDR3 DNA: TGTGCCAGCAGGATGATAGGGGGCGCCTTCCAAGGTGGCTACACCTTC.

V and J are TRBV28 and TRBJ1-6; TRBD1 might be the D (6 bases). The CDR3 loop spans 18 amino acids. V lost 6 bases and J 4 bases, leaving 22 bases between the germline ends. From germline, CDR1 is MDHEN and CDR2 SYDVKM. CDR3 DNA sequence: TGTGCCAGCAGCTCAGAACCAAACCGGGACACTTATAATTCACCCCTCCACTTT. Translation: CASSSEPNRDTYNSPLHF.

The rearrangement joins TRBV15 to TRBJ2-1, with D possibly being TRBD2 (5 bases). CDR3 length: 14 residues. Trimming left V 5 bases short and J 5 bases short, with 13 bases between. CDR1 is LNHNV and CDR2 is YYDKDF in the germline V gene (reference sequence). CDR3 region: CATSLRRRDNEQFF. The CDR3 DNA sequence: TGTGCCACCAGCCTCCGCCGGCGGGACAATGAGCAGTTCTTC.

The chain combines TRBV25-1 with TRBJ2-6; possibly TRBD1 for D (5 bases). The CDR3 extends over 16 amino acids. Germline CDR1 and CDR2: MGHDK and SYGVNS. V was trimmed by 5 bases and J by 0 bases, leaving 11 bases between them. CDR3 protein: CASSNRQHSGANVLTF. The CDR3 DNA is TGTGCCAGCAGTAACCGACAGCACTCTGGGGCCAACGTCCTGACTTTC.

This chain links TRBV28 with TRBJ1-2, with 9 nucleotides matching TRBD1. This CDR3 has 16 amino acids. Germline V gene lookup returns CDR1 MDHEN and CDR2 SYDVKM. The V and J ends lost 7 bases and 3 bases, in that order; junction bases with no gene match: 12. The CDR3 region has the DNA TGTGCCAGCACCTCCTCAGGCCGGACAGGGGACTATGGCTACACCTTC. As protein: CASTSSGRTGDYGYTF.

The V and J genes are TRBV28 and TRBJ2-1; a possible D gene is TRBD1 (6 bases). Germline lookup yields CDR1 MDHEN and CDR2 SYDVKM. This CDR3 has 14 amino acids. Deletions cut 7 bases from V and 6 bases from J, with 16 bases between. The CDR3, as DNA: TGTGCCAGCACCCCCCCCAGGGGAGCCAATGAGCAGTTCTTC. Protein product: CASTPPRGANEQFF.

The chain employs TRBV7-9 and TRBJ1-1; the match to TRBD1 covers 7 bases. Germline-derived CDR1 and CDR2 are SEHNR and FQNEAQ (reference sequence). This CDR3 contains 15 residues. With V trimmed by 5 bases and J by 7 bases, 13 bases remained unmatched. The CDR3 spells CASSPGGVGGVEAFF. The DNA of the CDR3 is TGTGCCAGCAGCCCCGGGGGGGTAGGGGGCGTTGAAGCTTTCTTT.

The chain is built from TRBV6-5 and TRBJ2-7; 8 nucleotides align to TRBD1. Losses at the gene ends were 10 bases for V and 1 base for J; bases not matched to a gene: 12. The germline CDR1 and CDR2 sequences are MNHEY and SVGAGI. The CDR3 has 15 amino acids. The CDR3: CATFRGRGPSYEQYF. The CDR3 nucleotides are TGTGCCACCTTCAGGGGGCGCGGGCCATCCTACGAGCAGTACTTC.

The genes are TRBV12-5 and TRBJ1-2; 9 positions agree with TRBD1. Germline trimming cut 6 bases from V and 8 bases from J; bases unmatched to any gene: 10. The CDR3 has 14 amino acids. From germline, CDR1 is LGHNT and CDR2 FRNRAP. The CDR3 loop is CASGRTGGAWGYTF. The DNA of the CDR3 is TGTGCTAGTGGACGAACAGGGGGCGCGTGGGGCTACACCTTC.

The genes are TRBV27 and TRBJ1-2, with D perhaps matching TRBD1 (5 bases). Germline assignment: CDR1 MNHEY and CDR2 SMNVEV (reference sequence). V was clipped by 0 bases and J by 8 bases, with 22 bases between them. This CDR3 region has 17 residues. CDR3 in DNA: TGTGCCAGCAGTTTATCGTGGTCAGGGAAGGTAGCAGAGGGCTACACCTTC. Protein product: CASSLSWSGKVAEGYTF.

This chain uses TRBV7-2 with TRBJ2-1; TRBD2 matches at 11 bases. V was clipped by 7 bases and J by 4 bases; unmatched bases: 0. The CDR3 length is 13 residues. CDR1 SGHTA and CDR2 FQGNSA come from the germline V gene. The CDR3 here is CASIAGGYNEQFF. The CDR3 coding sequence is TGTGCCAGCATAGCGGGGGGGTACAATGAGCAGTTCTTC.

This chain connects TRBV7-9 to TRBJ1-6; TRBD1 matches 8 bases. The CDR3 totals 18 residues. The ends lost 1 base at V and 3 bases at J; junction bases unmatched: 8. CDR1 and CDR2 (germline): SEHNR, FQNEAQ (reference sequence). CDR3 DNA sequence: TGTGCCAGCAGCTTAGAATTCAGGGGGCTAAACTATAATTCACCCCTCCACTTT. Amino acids: CASSLEFRGLNYNSPLHF.

The chain joins TRBV18 to TRBJ2-3; 9 bases fit TRBD2. The CDR3 has 15 residues. Germline values: CDR1 KGHSH, CDR2 LQKENI. V dropped 3 bases and J dropped 1; count of bases not matched to a gene: 2. CDR3 region: CASSPVAGGTDTQYF. CDR3 nucleotides: TGTGCCAGCTCACCGGTAGCGGGGGGCACAGATACGCAGTATTTT.

The rearrangement links TRBV5-4 to TRBJ1-1, with 10 positions matching TRBD1. This CDR3 region has 18 residues. CDR1 and CDR2 from the germline V gene are SGHNT and YYREEE (reference sequence). Trimming took 5 bases from V and 0 from J; bases not matched to a gene: 13. The CDR3 here is CASRLTEPGQGMNTEAFF. The CDR3 DNA reads as TGTGCCAGCAGACTAACGGAGCCGGGACAGGGGATGAACACTGAAGCTTTCTTT. The entire variable domain, with the rest obtained from reference TRBV5-4 and TRBJ1-1, is as follows: ETGVTQSPTHLIKTRGQQVTLRCSSQSGHNTVSWYQQALGQGPQFIFQYYREEENGRGNFPPRFSGLQFPNYSSELNVNALELDDSALYLCASRLTEPGQGMNTEAFFGQGTRLTVV.